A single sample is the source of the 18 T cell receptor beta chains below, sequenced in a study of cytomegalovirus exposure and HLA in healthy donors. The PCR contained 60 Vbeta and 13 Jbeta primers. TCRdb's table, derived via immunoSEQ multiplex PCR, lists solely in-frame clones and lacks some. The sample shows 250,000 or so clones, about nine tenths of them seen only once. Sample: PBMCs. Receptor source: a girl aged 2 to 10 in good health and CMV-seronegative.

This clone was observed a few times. CDR3 nucleotides: TGTGCCAGCACTCCCAGGACAGGTTTAGGCTACACCTTC. Its protein product is CASTPRTGLGYTF. The J gene is TRBJ1-2, the V gene TRBV2; TRBD1 matches 7 bases. The germline gives CDR1 SNHLY, CDR2 FYNNEI. The CDR3 is made up of 13 amino acids. The ends lost 7 bases at V and 8 bases at J; junction bases unmatched: 10.

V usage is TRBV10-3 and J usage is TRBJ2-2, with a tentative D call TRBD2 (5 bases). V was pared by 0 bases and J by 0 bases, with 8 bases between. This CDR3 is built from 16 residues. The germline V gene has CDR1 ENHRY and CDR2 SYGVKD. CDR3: CAISESSLANTGELFF. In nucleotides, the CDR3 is TGTGCCATCAGTGAGTCGTCACTAGCGAACACCGGGGAGCTGTTTTTT.

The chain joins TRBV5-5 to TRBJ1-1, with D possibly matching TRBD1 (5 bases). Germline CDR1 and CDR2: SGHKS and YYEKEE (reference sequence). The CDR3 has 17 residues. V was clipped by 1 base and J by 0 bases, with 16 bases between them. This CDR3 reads CASSLSPIGGMNTEAFF. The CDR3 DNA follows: TGTGCCAGCAGCTTGTCCCCGATCGGGGGGATGAACACTGAAGCTTTCTTT.

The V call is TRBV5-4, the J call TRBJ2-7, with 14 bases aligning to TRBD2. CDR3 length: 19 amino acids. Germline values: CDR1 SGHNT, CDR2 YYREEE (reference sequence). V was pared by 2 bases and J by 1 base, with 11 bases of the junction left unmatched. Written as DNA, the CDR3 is TGTGCCAGCAGCTTCAGAGGGACTAGCGGGGGTATAAATTCCTACGAGCAGTACTTC. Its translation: CASSFRGTSGGINSYEQYF.

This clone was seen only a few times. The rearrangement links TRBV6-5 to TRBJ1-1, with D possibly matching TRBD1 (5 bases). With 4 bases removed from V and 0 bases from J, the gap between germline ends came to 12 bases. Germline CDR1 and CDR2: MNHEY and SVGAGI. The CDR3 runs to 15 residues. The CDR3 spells CASSFARALNTEAFF. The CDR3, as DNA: TGTGCCAGCAGTTTTGCCAGGGCCCTGAACACTGAAGCTTTCTTT.

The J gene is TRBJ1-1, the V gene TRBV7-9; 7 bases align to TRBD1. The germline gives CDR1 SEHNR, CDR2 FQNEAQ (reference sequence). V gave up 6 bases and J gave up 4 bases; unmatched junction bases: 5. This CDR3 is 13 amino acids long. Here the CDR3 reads CASSFTGVTEAFF. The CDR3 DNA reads TGTGCCAGCAGTTTTACAGGGGTCACTGAAGCTTTCTTT.

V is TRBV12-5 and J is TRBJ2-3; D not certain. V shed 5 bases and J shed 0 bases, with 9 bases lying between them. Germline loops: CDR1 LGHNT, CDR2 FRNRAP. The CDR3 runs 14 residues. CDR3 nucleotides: TGTGCTAGTGGTCACGCCACTAGCACAGATACGCAGTATTTT. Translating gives CASGHATSTDTQYF.

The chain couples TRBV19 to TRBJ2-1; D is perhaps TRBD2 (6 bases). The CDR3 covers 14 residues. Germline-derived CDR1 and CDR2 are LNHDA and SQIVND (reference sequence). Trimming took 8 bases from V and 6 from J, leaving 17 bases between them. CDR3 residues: CASGIVSGRNEQFF. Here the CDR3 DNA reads TGTGCCAGTGGAATCGTTAGCGGCCGCAATGAGCAGTTCTTC.

The CDR3 region is CSVIPGTKNIQYF. For the CDR3, the DNA is TGCAGCGTAATTCCCGGGACCAAAAACATTCAGTACTTC. The genes are TRBV29-1 and TRBJ2-4; D is possibly TRBD2 (5 bases). Trimming removed 6 bases from V and 2 bases from J, with 11 bases in between. The CDR3 contains 13 residues. CDR1 SQVTM and CDR2 ANQGSEA come from the germline V gene.

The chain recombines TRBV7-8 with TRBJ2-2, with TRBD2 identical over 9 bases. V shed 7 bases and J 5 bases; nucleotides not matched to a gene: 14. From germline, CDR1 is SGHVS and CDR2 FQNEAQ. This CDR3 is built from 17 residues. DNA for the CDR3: TGTGCCAGCAACCCACAGCGGGAGGTTCGGTCGACCGGGGAGCTGTTTTTT. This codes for CASNPQREVRSTGELFF.

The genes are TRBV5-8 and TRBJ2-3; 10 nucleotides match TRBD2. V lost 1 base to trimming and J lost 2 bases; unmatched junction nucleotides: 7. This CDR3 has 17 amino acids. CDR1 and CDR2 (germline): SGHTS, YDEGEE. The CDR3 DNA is TGTGCCAGCAGCTTGTTTAGCGGGAGGACTACCACAGATACGCAGTATTTT. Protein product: CASSLFSGRTTTDTQYF.

The CDR3 DNA reads TGCAGCGTTGAAGAAGAGGGACAGGGAGGCACCGGGGAGCTGTTTTTT. Translating it yields CSVEEEGQGGTGELFF. This chain joins TRBV29-1 and TRBJ2-2, with 9 bases that match TRBD1. The junction had 6 bases not matched to a gene; V was cut back by 0 bases and J by 4 bases. CDR1 and CDR2 from the germline V gene are SQVTM and ANQGSEA. The length of the CDR3 is 16 residues.

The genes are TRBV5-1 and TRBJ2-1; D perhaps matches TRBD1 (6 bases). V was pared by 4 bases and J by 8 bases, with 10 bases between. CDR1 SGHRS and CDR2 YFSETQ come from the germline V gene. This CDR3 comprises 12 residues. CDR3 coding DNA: TGCGCCAGCAGCCGGACAGTTGATGAGCAGTTCTTC. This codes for CASSRTVDEQFF.

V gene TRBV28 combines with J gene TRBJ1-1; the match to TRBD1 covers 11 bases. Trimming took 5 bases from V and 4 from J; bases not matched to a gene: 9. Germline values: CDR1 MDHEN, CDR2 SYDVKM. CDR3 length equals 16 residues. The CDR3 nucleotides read TGTGCCAGCAGTCCATGGACAGGGGGCGGGAGCACTGAAGCTTTCTTT. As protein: CASSPWTGGGSTEAFF. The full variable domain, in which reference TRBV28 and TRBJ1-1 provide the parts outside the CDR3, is DVKVTQSSRYLVKRTGEKVFLECVQDMDHENMFWYRQDPGLGLRLIYFSYDVKMKEKGDIPEGYSVSREKKERFSLILESASTNQTSMYLCASSPWTGGGSTEAFFGQGTRLTVV.

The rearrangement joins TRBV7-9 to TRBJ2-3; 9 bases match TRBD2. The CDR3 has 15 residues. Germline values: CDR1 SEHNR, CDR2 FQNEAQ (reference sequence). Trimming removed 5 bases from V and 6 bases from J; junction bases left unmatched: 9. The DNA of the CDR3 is TGTGCCAGCAGCCCCCCGAGCGGGAGGATCGATACGCAGTATTTT. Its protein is CASSPPSGRIDTQYF. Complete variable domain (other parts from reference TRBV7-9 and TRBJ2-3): DTGVSQNPRHKITKRGQNVTFRCDPISEHNRLYWYRQTLGQGPEFLTYFQNEAQLEKSRLLSDRFSAERPKGSFSTLEIQRTEQGDSAMYLCASSPPSGRIDTQYFGPGTRLTVL.

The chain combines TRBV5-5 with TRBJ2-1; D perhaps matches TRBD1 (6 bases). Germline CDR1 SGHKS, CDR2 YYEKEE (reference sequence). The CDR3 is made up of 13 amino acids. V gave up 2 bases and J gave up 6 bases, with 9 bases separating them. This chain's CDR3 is CASSFLQGNEQFF. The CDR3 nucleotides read TGTGCCAGCAGCTTCTTACAGGGCAATGAGCAGTTCTTC.

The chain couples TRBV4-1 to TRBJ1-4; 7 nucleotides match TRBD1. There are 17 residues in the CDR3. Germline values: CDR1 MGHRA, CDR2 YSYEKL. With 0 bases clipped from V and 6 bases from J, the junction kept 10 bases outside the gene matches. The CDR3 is CASSQDRTGTEYEKLFF. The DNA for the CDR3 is TGCGCCAGCAGCCAAGATAGGACCGGGACAGAGTATGAAAAACTGTTTTTT.

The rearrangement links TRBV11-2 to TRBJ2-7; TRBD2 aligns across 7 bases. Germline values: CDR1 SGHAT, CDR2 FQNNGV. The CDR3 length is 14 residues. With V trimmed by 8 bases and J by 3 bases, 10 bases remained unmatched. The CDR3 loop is CASGSLAGVYEQYF. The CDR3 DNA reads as TGTGCCAGCGGATCCCTTGCGGGAGTCTACGAGCAGTACTTC.